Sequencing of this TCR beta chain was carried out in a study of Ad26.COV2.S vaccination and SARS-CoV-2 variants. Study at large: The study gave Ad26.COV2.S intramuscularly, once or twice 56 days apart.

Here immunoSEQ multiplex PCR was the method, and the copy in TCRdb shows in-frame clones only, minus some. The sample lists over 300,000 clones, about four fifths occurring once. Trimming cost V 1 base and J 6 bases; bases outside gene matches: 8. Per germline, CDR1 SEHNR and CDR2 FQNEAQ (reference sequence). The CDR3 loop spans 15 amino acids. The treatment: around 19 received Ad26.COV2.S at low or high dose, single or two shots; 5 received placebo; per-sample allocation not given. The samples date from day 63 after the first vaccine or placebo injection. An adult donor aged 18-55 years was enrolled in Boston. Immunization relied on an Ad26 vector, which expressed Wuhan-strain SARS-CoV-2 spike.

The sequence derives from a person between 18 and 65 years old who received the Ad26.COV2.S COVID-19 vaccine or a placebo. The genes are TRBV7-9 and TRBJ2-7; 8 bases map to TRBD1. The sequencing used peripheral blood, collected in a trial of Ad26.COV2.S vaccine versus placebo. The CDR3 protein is CASSLESRQGSEQYF. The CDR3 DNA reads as TGTGCCAGCAGCTTAGAATCCCGACAGGGGAGCGAGCAGTACTTC.